Reported below is one T cell receptor (beta chain). Its specificity is not known. This CDR3 has 14 amino acids. CDR1 and CDR2 (germline): MGHRA, YSYEKL. The V gene lost 1 base and the J gene lost 6 bases, with 9 bases spanning the gap. TCRdb independently ran MiXCR on the RT-PCR reads; one entry per CDR3 protein. This table holds about 500,000 distinct CDR3 sequences, approximately 17% found once. The sample belongs to a study of response to subunit inactivated influenza vaccine. Study-level results: The authors offered the suggestion that each seasonal influenza vaccination recruits few new T cells.

The sequencing used CD4+ T cells sorted from PBMCs, collected less than 25 months after vaccination. This TCR came from a man aged 45-69 years who received an inactivated influenza vaccine. The chain joins TRBV4-1 to TRBJ2-2; D may be TRBD1 (6 bases). CDR3 sequence (DNA): TGCGCCAGCAGCCAAGCTAGACAGGCCGGGGAGCTGTTTTTT. Translated: CASSQARQAGELFF.